This TCR beta chain was sequenced for a study of early T cells in non-severe SARS-CoV-2 infection. Turning to the study itself: Sequencing targeted bulk RNA from unsorted whole blood, leaving chains unpaired. The study's findings and limits: Clonotype matching in VDJdb favored anti-spike CD8 responses and did not capture private and CD4 specificities.

V was clipped by 3 bases and J by 1 base, with 9 bases between them. CDR1 and CDR2 (germline): GTSNPN, SVGIG (reference sequence). CDR3 size: 13 residues. Individual cDNA molecules received unique molecular identifiers. TCRdb called the 5' RACE reads again in MiXCR, with one record for every CDR3 protein. In the table there are around 80,000 distinct CDR3 sequences, around 15% of which are singletons. This clonotype was seen many times. Its antigen remains unknown. Source material: whole blood. The sequence derives from an adult who was a healthcare worker with PCR-confirmed SARS-CoV-2 infection or an uninfected control (not recorded which). The chain recombines TRBV30 with TRBJ1-1, with D possibly matching TRBD1 (5 bases). CDR3 in DNA: TGTGCCTGGAGAAAGGGGTCGAACACTGAAGCTTTCTTT. This codes for CAWRKGSNTEAFF.